These 24 T cell receptor beta chains came from one sample sequenced in a study of blood T cell repertoires in COVID-19 (dated by TCRdb to about 2020). Library method: the immunoSEQ multiplex PCR assay. Held by TCRdb, this immuneACCESS table contains in-frame sequences only and omits some clones. Under half of the omission traces to an unresolved V gene where checked; the cause of the rest is unknown. This sample holds under 130,000 clones; 89% were observed only once. 3.5% of the sample is in the top ten clones. The sequencing sample was made of peripheral blood. The receptors were sampled from a woman aged 55 to 70 with acute or convalescent COVID-19.

The rearrangement joins TRBV7-2 to TRBJ1-6; TRBD1 might be the D (5 bases). This CDR3 has 16 residues. Trimming took 1 base from V and 6 from J, leaving 13 bases between them. Germline-derived CDR1 and CDR2 are SGHTA and FQGNSA. CDR3 region: CASSLVWGSRNSPLHF. CDR3 bases: TGTGCCAGCAGCTTAGTGTGGGGCAGCCGTAATTCACCCCTCCACTTT.

This rearrangement joins TRBV5-1 to TRBJ1-3, with D unclear. Germline V gene lookup returns CDR1 SGHRS and CDR2 YFSETQ. V shed 4 bases and J shed 0 bases, with 5 bases lying between them. The CDR3 runs 13 residues. The DNA for the CDR3 is TGCGCCAGCAGCCCAGACTCTGGAAACACCATATATTTT. It yields the protein CASSPDSGNTIYF.

The CDR3 reads CASGLVPSNQPQHF. CDR3 DNA: TGTGCTAGTGGTTTGGTACCGAGTAATCAGCCCCAGCATTTT. V is TRBV12-5 and J is TRBJ1-5, with unresolved D. V dropped 0 bases and J dropped 4 bases, with 7 bases sitting between them. Germline assignment: CDR1 LGHNT and CDR2 FRNRAP. This CDR3 is built from 14 residues. Using reference TRBV12-5 and TRBJ1-5 for the parts outside the CDR3, the full variable domain is DARVTQTPRHKVTEMGQEVTMRCQPILGHNTVFWYRQTMMQGLELLAYFRNRAPLDDSGMPKDRFSAEMPDATLATLKIQPSEPRDSAVYFCASGLVPSNQPQHFGDGTRLSIL.

The V call is TRBV10-1, the J call TRBJ1-1; D may be TRBD1 (5 bases). The CDR3 has 14 residues. CDR1 and CDR2 (germline): WNHNN, SYGVQD (reference sequence). V lost 4 bases and J lost 2, with 11 bases in between. Here the CDR3 reads CASSAAGFNTEAFF. The CDR3 DNA reads as TGCGCCAGCAGTGCGGCAGGGTTTAACACTGAAGCTTTCTTT.

V is TRBV19 and J is TRBJ1-4, with D possibly being TRBD1 (6 bases). V lost 7 bases to trimming and J lost 7 bases, with 16 bases between them. The CDR3 loop spans 14 amino acids. Per germline, CDR1 LNHDA and CDR2 SQIVND (reference sequence). The CDR3 is CASMGANTGEKLFF. The CDR3 coding sequence is TGTGCCAGTATGGGGGCCAACACGGGTGAAAAACTGTTTTTT. Full variable domain (rest looked up from reference TRBV19 and TRBJ1-4): DGGITQSPKYLFRKEGQNVTLSCEQNLNHDAMYWYRQDPGQGLRLIYYSQIVNDFQKGDIAEGYSVSREKKESFPLTVTSAQKNPTAFYLCASMGANTGEKLFFGSGTQLSVL.

The chain is built from TRBV28 and TRBJ1-5; the match to TRBD1 covers 7 bases. After removal of 3 bases from V and 11 bases from J, the junction contained 13 bases not matched to a gene. The CDR3 totals 15 residues. Germline V CDR1 and CDR2: MDHEN, SYDVKM. The CDR3 here is CASSFSDRLRGTQHF. For the CDR3, the DNA is TGTGCCAGCAGTTTCTCGGACAGGCTTCGGGGGACCCAGCATTTT. Using reference TRBV28 and TRBJ1-5 for the parts outside the CDR3, the full variable domain is DVKVTQSSRYLVKRTGEKVFLECVQDMDHENMFWYRQDPGLGLRLIYFSYDVKMKEKGDIPEGYSVSREKKERFSLILESASTNQTSMYLCASSFSDRLRGTQHFGDGTRLSIL.

This chain joins TRBV20-1 and TRBJ2-1; D may be TRBD2 (5 bases). The CDR3 spans 11 residues. CDR1 and CDR2 from the germline V gene are DFQATT and SNEGSKA (reference sequence). V lost 3 bases and J 15 bases, leaving 15 bases between the germline ends. CDR3 DNA: TGCAGTGCTAGTTGCGTAGCGAGAAGGTTCTTC. Its protein is CSASCVARRFF.

The gene calls are TRBV9 and TRBJ2-3, with 7 bases identical to TRBD1. This CDR3 comprises 16 residues. CDR1 is SGDLS and CDR2 is YYNGEE in the germline V gene. The V gene end was trimmed by 4 bases and the J gene end by 1 base; junction bases not matched to a gene: 9. Written as DNA, the CDR3 is TGTGCCAGCAGCTTCTCCCCAGGGGGTGGCACAGATACGCAGTATTTT. This encodes CASSFSPGGGTDTQYF.

This chain uses TRBV6-6 with TRBJ1-2; no reliable D call. In germline, CDR1 is MNHNY, CDR2 SVGAGI (reference sequence). There are 14 residues in the CDR3. The ends were cut back, 0 bases at V and 5 bases at J, with 10 bases in the middle. Written as DNA, the CDR3 is TGTGCCAGCAGTTACTCGGTCGCGGAATATGGCTACACCTTC. This translates into CASSYSVAEYGYTF.

V usage is TRBV6-6 and J usage is TRBJ2-7; 9 bases fit TRBD1. The CDR3 is 17 residues long. From germline, CDR1 is MNHNY and CDR2 SVGAGI (reference sequence). Trimming took 5 bases from V and 2 from J; bases not matched to a gene: 13. The CDR3, as DNA: TGTGCCAGCAGTCGAACGATACCGGGACAGGGAACCTACGAGCAGTACTTC. Translation: CASSRTIPGQGTYEQYF.

The chain has TRBV19 and TRBJ1-2, with a possible D match to TRBD1 (5 bases). V was clipped by 4 bases and J by 7 bases, with 10 bases between them. CDR3 size: 12 residues. The germline V gene has CDR1 LNHDA and CDR2 SQIVND (reference sequence). CDR3 sequence: CASSSGGLGYTF. As DNA, the CDR3 is TGTGCCAGTAGTAGCGGGGGTCTTGGCTACACCTTC.

The chain couples TRBV30 to TRBJ1-6; D is uncertain. This CDR3 has 14 residues. CDR1 is GTSNPN, CDR2 SVGIG, per germline (reference sequence). Trimming removed 3 bases at V and 7 bases at J, with 13 bases between. CDR3 protein: CAWRPGGWNSPLHF. Written as DNA, the CDR3 is TGTGCCTGGAGGCCGGGCGGGTGGAATTCACCCCTCCACTTT.

The chain uses TRBV24-1 and TRBJ2-1, with a weak D call TRBD2 (6 bases). With 3 bases removed from V and 0 bases from J, the gap between germline ends came to 11 bases. The CDR3 extends over 16 amino acids. The germline V gene encodes CDR1 KGHDR and CDR2 SFDVKD. The CDR3 is CATSDGTSSSYNEQFF. In DNA, the CDR3 is TGTGCCACCAGTGATGGGACTTCGAGCTCCTACAATGAGCAGTTCTTC.

The CDR3 region is CASSLRQASTNYGYTF. CDR3 nucleotides: TGTGCCAGCTCACTCCGACAGGCTTCAACTAACTATGGCTACACCTTC. V is TRBV18 and J is TRBJ1-2, with D perhaps matching TRBD1 (6 bases). Germline CDR1 reads KGHSH; CDR2 reads LQKENI. Trimming shortened V by 4 bases and J by 0 bases, and 15 bases separated the two germline ends. This CDR3 region has 16 residues. The whole variable domain, filled in from reference TRBV18 and TRBJ1-2, reads NAGVMQNPRHLVRRRGQEARLRCSPMKGHSHVYWYRQLPEEGLKFMVYLQKENIIDESGMPKERFSAEFPKEGPSILRIQQVVRGDSAAYFCASSLRQASTNYGYTFGSGTRLTVV.

This sequence joins TRBV30 and TRBJ1-4, with 7 bases lining up with TRBD1. With V trimmed by 4 bases and J by 13 bases, 9 bases remained unmatched. The CDR3 is 12 residues long. From germline, CDR1 is GTSNPN and CDR2 SVGIG (reference sequence). This chain's CDR3 is CAWNWGQSGLFF. The CDR3 bases are TGTGCCTGGAATTGGGGACAGTCGGGACTGTTTTTT.

The gene calls are TRBV19 and TRBJ2-7; TRBD2 might be the D (5 bases). The CDR3 spans 14 residues. V was shortened by 1 base and J by 3 bases, with 10 bases between the two germline ends. Germline V CDR1 and CDR2: LNHDA, SQIVND (reference sequence). The CDR3 DNA sequence: TGTGCCAGTAGTATAGCCAGACGGGGCTACGAGCAGTACTTC. Protein: CASSIARRGYEQYF. The whole variable domain, filled in from reference TRBV19 and TRBJ2-7, reads DGGITQSPKYLFRKEGQNVTLSCEQNLNHDAMYWYRQDPGQGLRLIYYSQIVNDFQKGDIAEGYSVSREKKESFPLTVTSAQKNPTAFYLCASSIARRGYEQYFGPGTRLTVT.

V usage is TRBV7-9 and J usage is TRBJ2-1, with TRBD1 as a possible D gene (6 bases). Germline CDR1 is SEHNR and CDR2 is FQNEAQ (reference sequence). Trimming removed 1 base from V and 5 bases from J, with 9 bases in between. There are 14 residues in the CDR3. The CDR3 is CASSLVGADNEQFF. The CDR3 coding sequence is TGTGCCAGCAGCTTAGTGGGGGCGGACAATGAGCAGTTCTTC.

This sequence joins TRBV9 and TRBJ2-1; 8 positions match TRBD1. V was pared by 0 bases and J by 7 bases, with 6 bases of the junction left unmatched. CDR1 and CDR2 from the germline V gene are SGDLS and YYNGEE. The CDR3 contains 15 residues. CDR3 DNA sequence: TGTGCCAGCAGCGTAGGACAGGGGTTATCGAATGAGCAGTTCTTC. It specifies CASSVGQGLSNEQFF. Full variable domain (remainder filled in from reference TRBV9 and TRBJ2-1): DSGVTQTPKHLITATGQRVTLRCSPRSGDLSVYWYQQSLDQGLQFLIQYYNGEERAKGNILERFSAQQFPDLHSELNLSSLELGDSALYFCASSVGQGLSNEQFFGPGTRLTVL.

The chain couples TRBV27 to TRBJ2-7, with 13 bases lining up with TRBD2. The trim removed 8 bases at V and 6 bases at J, leaving 10 bases unmatched. The germline V gene has CDR1 MNHEY and CDR2 SMNVEV (reference sequence). The CDR3 totals 15 residues. For the CDR3, the DNA is TGTGCCAGCTCCGGACTAGCGGGGGCCCGAGCCGAGCAGTACTTC. Translating gives CASSGLAGARAEQYF.

The V gene is TRBV10-3, the J gene TRBJ2-3, with TRBD1 matching over 10 bases. The trim removed 6 bases at V and 1 base at J, leaving 4 bases unmatched. From germline, CDR1 is ENHRY and CDR2 SYGVKD. The CDR3 is made up of 15 amino acids. CDR3 coding DNA: TGTGCCATCAGCCTAGGACAGGGGGGCACAGATACGCAGTATTTT. Its protein is CAISLGQGGTDTQYF.

The chain uses TRBV27 and TRBJ1-5, with D perhaps matching TRBD1 (5 bases). Germline CDR1 is MNHEY and CDR2 is SMNVEV (reference sequence). The CDR3 totals 14 residues. Deletions cut 3 bases from V and 6 bases from J, with 12 bases between. The CDR3 here is CASSLSRGFQPQHF. The CDR3 DNA sequence: TGTGCCAGCAGTTTGTCAAGGGGTTTTCAGCCCCAGCATTTT.

The J gene is TRBJ2-1, the V gene TRBV3-1 (or the pseudogene TRBV3-2); tentative D call: TRBD2 (6 bases). CDR1 is LGHDT and CDR2 is YNNKEL in the germline V gene (reference sequence). The V gene lost 0 bases and the J gene lost 7 bases, with 10 bases spanning the gap. CDR3 length equals 14 residues. CDR3 nucleotides: TGTGCCAGCAGCCAAGACCTAGCGATGAATGAGCAGTTCTTC. Its protein is CASSQDLAMNEQFF.

This clone was observed once. V gene TRBV30 combines with J gene TRBJ2-7, with TRBD1 matching over 7 bases. CDR3 length: 13 amino acids. Germline V gives CDR1 GTSNPN, CDR2 SVGIG (reference sequence). Losses at the gene ends were 3 bases for V and 3 bases for J; bases not matched to a gene: 5. The CDR3 spells CAWSQGEIYEQYV. The CDR3 region has the DNA TGTGCCTGGAGCCAGGGGGAGATCTACGAGCAGTACGTC.

The V and J genes are TRBV24-1 and TRBJ2-2; tentatively, D is TRBD2 (6 bases). CDR3 length: 17 amino acids. CDR1 is KGHDR and CDR2 is SFDVKD in the germline V gene. Between the trimmed V and J ends, which lost 2 bases and 4 bases, there was a span of 16 bases. CDR3 sequence: CATSDSVRDLGTGELFF. In DNA, the CDR3 is TGTGCCACCAGTGATTCCGTCCGGGACTTGGGCACCGGGGAGCTGTTTTTT.